These 2 T cell receptor beta chains share one sample of origin, sequenced in a study of blood T cell repertoires in COVID-19. The data were produced by immunoSEQ multiplex PCR, yet TCRdb's version contains in-frame clones alone and is incomplete. The sample carries over 300,000 clones, around 90% recorded once. Sequencing was carried out using peripheral blood. The receptors stem from a man between 18 and 29 years old with active or convalescent COVID-19.

The CDR3 DNA follows: TGTGCCAGCAGCACAGATTATCAGGGGAGATCTGGAAACACCATATATTTT. This gives the protein CASSTDYQGRSGNTIYF. The rearrangement uses TRBV7-2 and TRBJ1-3; TRBD1 is a possible D gene (6 bases). The CDR3 has 17 amino acids. V was cut by 5 bases and J by 1 base, with 18 bases left in between. Germline V CDR1 and CDR2: SGHTA, FQGNSA.

The rearrangement uses TRBV7-9 and TRBJ1-1; a weak D match, TRBD1 (5 bases). Germline-derived CDR1 and CDR2 are SEHNR and FQNEAQ (reference sequence). V lost 3 bases and J 3 bases, leaving 8 bases between the germline ends. The CDR3 is 13 residues long. CDR3 in DNA: TGTGCCAGCAGCTTTTCACAGGACACTGAAGCTTTCTTT. Its translation is CASSFSQDTEAFF.